Below are 3 T cell receptor beta chains sequenced from a single sample in a study of identical twins (dated by TCRdb to about 2016). To prepare the library, 5' RACE was applied. Reads for this sample came from an Illumina HiSeq 2000. TCRdb took the public reads, trimmed them with fastp at Q25, ran MiXCR for clone calling and kept in-frame beta chains. Every CDR3 protein is listed once, alongside the most common genes and DNA of its rows. The sample includes hundreds of thousands of distinct CDR3 sequences, with around 12% observed a single time. The ten largest account for around 1.5% of the sample. The sample also formed part of further work on yellow fever vaccine responses in identical twins.

The specimen sequenced was PBMCs. These receptors were obtained from a woman between 18 and 29 years old in good health.

Only a few counts were recorded for this clonotype. The chain recombines TRBV12-3 or TRBV12-4 with TRBJ2-7; the D gene is possibly TRBD1 (5 bases). V shed 1 base and J shed 2 bases, with 9 bases lying between them. The CDR3 runs to 14 residues. CDR3 protein: CASSLGQPPYEQYF. The CDR3 DNA sequence: TGTGCCAGCAGTTTAGGACAGCCTCCCTACGAGCAGTACTTC.

This clonotype showed up just a few times. The chain has TRBV24-1 and TRBJ2-2; D is undetermined. The CDR3 contains 14 residues. V was shortened by 7 bases and J by 0 bases, with 8 bases between the two germline ends. CDR1 is KGHDR, CDR2 SFDVKD, per germline. CDR3 sequence (DNA): TGTGCCACCAGGGCCGAACCGAACACCGGGGAGCTGTTTTTT. As protein: CATRAEPNTGELFF.

The sample holds many counts of this clonotype. The chain is built from TRBV5-1 and TRBJ2-2; TRBD1 is a possible D gene (6 bases). The CDR3 loop spans 17 amino acids. The V end lost 1 base, the J end lost 1 base, and 14 bases lay between the germline ends. Germline V lookup: CDR1 SGHRS, CDR2 YFSETQ. This CDR3 is CASSLPRDTMNTGELFF. Here the CDR3 DNA reads TGCGCCAGCAGCTTGCCTCGGGACACAATGAACACCGGGGAGCTGTTTTTT. The full variable domain, in which reference TRBV5-1 and TRBJ2-2 provide the parts outside the CDR3, is KAGVTQTPRYLIKTRGQQVTLSCSPISGHRSVSWYQQTPGQGLQFLFEYFSETQRNKGNFPGRFSGRQFSNSRSEMNVSTLELGDSALYLCASSLPRDTMNTGELFFGEGSRLTVL.